Listed below are T cell receptor beta chains from one sample, sequenced in a study of technical replicates of blood from a handful of donors. Profiled with immunoSEQ multiplex PCR; TCRdb holds only in-frame clones, not every one. The sample has 80,000 to 100,000 clones, 90% to 95% seen once; the top ten hold 0.27%. Sequencing used T cells isolated from PBMCs. The receptors here all came from a human donor in good health. CDR3s include the opening cysteine and the closing phenylalanine or tryptophan. D genes are given only for firm matches. Size is omitted from some rows. Given values are once, few, many or a class for expanded clones.

j_gene: TRBJ2-7
d_gene: NA
abundance: once
v_gene: TRBV19
CDR3nt: TGTGCCAGTAGTATCCGCGACAGAGGTGAGCAGTACTTC
CDR3aa: CASSIRDRGEQYF

j_gene: TRBJ2-3
d_gene: TRBD1
abundance: once
v_gene: TRBV6-5
CDR3nt: TGTGCCAGCAGCCTTAACAGGGGGCGCCCAGATACGCAGTATTTT
CDR3aa: CASSLNRGRPDTQYF

j_gene: TRBJ1-4
d_gene: NA
abundance: NA
v_gene: TRBV11-3
CDR3nt: TGTGCCAGCAGCTTAATCAGAGAAAAACTGTTTTTT
CDR3aa: CASSLIREKLFF

j_gene: TRBJ2-7
d_gene: NA
abundance: NA
v_gene: TRBV21-1
CDR3nt: TGTGCCAGCAGCGGAATTCGGACAGGGGGCCGGTTCGGTCGCAACGAGCAGTACTTC
CDR3aa: CASSGIRTGGRFGRNEQYF

j_gene: TRBJ1-4
d_gene: NA
abundance: NA
v_gene: TRBV5-6
CDR3nt: TGTGCCAGCAGCTTGACGGGGGAAAAACTGTTTTTT
CDR3aa: CASSLTGEKLFF

j_gene: TRBJ1-1
d_gene: NA
abundance: NA
v_gene: TRBV20-1
CDR3nt: TGCAGTACCCGGGGAGGGGAAGCTTTCTTT
CDR3aa: CSTRGGEAFF

j_gene: TRBJ2-1
d_gene: NA
abundance: NA
v_gene: TRBV9
CDR3nt: TGTGCCAGCAGCGTAGATTGGGCGGGGAATGAGCAGTTCTTC
CDR3aa: CASSVDWAGNEQFF

j_gene: TRBJ2-3
d_gene: TRBD2
abundance: NA
v_gene: TRBV9
CDR3nt: TGTGCCAGCAGCGCGGTCGGGTCGGCGGGGGCAGATACGCAGTATTTT
CDR3aa: CASSAVGSAGADTQYF

j_gene: TRBJ1-2
d_gene: NA
abundance: NA
v_gene: TRBV29-1
CDR3nt: TGCAGCGTGGAAAGTGACTCCAACTATGGCTACACCTTC
CDR3aa: CSVESDSNYGYTF

j_gene: TRBJ1-1
d_gene: NA
abundance: NA
v_gene: TRBV6-5
CDR3nt: TGTGCCAGCAGCTCCCTTGAGGGTAGGAGGACTGAAGCTTTCTTT
CDR3aa: CASSSLEGRRTEAFF